Included here is one T cell receptor (beta chain) sequence, with context. The antigen remains unidentified. TRB amplification used 200 to 250 ng of peripheral blood genomic DNA. This CDR3 has 15 residues. Germline-derived CDR1 and CDR2 are SGHRS and YFSETQ. The data were taken from a study of T cell clusters in autoimmune cytopenias. Study summary: The median distinct TRB clonotype count was fewer than 3,000 per sample, from a median roughly 55,000 reads.

TRB was amplified by touch-down multiplex PCR, primer pools A and B combined. TCRdb re-called the multiplex PCR reads and shows each CDR3 protein once, DNA omitted. This repertoire includes about 6,200 distinct CDR3 sequences. General observations from the study: Comparing secondary cytopenia with chronic lymphocytic leukemia showed no cluster-lack signature, apparently masked by lymphoma repertoire. Clustering suggested that physiological T cell clusters were missing in primary autoimmune cytopenia patients. TRB repertoire shifts in secondary cytopenia and chronic lymphocytic leukemia mostly reflected lymphoma, not autoimmunity.

The receptor was derived from a human donor with an autoimmune cytopenia or autoimmune hepatitis (not recorded which). This chain connects TRBV5-1 to TRBJ1-1; the TRBD1 assignment by TCRdb is unverifiable without DNA. Material for sequencing was peripheral blood. The CDR3 spells CASSLGDNMNTEAFF.